Shown below are 4 T cell receptor beta chains from a single sample sequenced in a study of T cell repertoires in ileal Crohn's disease. As to time point: inflamed ileum from the surgical specimen. TCRdb keeps only in-frame clones here, not all; method: immunoSEQ multiplex PCR. The sample yields about 5,400 clones, more than 75% seen once. The sequenced material came from ileal tissue. The receptors here all came from an adult with Crohn's disease.

The CDR3 region has the DNA TGTGCCAGCAGCCCCCGACAGGGGGGTAGTGAAAAACTGTTTTTT. Translation gives CASSPRQGGSEKLFF. The chain employs TRBV9 and TRBJ1-4; TRBD1 agrees at 9 bases. Trimming removed 4 bases from V and 7 bases from J; junction bases left unmatched: 8. Germline CDR1 and CDR2: SGDLS and YYNGEE. This CDR3 contains 15 residues.

This clone has more than one count but fewer than ten. The rearrangement joins TRBV19 to TRBJ2-1; D gene ambiguous. The CDR3 length is 18 residues. Trimming pared 3 bases from V and 3 bases from J, leaving 21 bases between. The V gene's germline CDR1 is LNHDA and CDR2 SQIVND (reference sequence). The CDR3 protein is CASSIRGPSSRLYNEQFF. CDR3 DNA: TGTGCCAGTAGTATCCGCGGCCCTAGTTCACGGCTCTACAATGAGCAGTTCTTC.

The chain uses TRBV7-3 and TRBJ1-1; no clear D. CDR3 length: 14 amino acids. In germline, CDR1 is SGHTA, CDR2 FQGTGA. Between the trimmed V and J ends, which lost 5 bases and 0 bases, there was a span of 10 bases. CDR3 protein: CASSTGRVNTEAFF. DNA of the CDR3: TGTGCCAGCAGCACCGGACGGGTGAACACTGAAGCTTTCTTT.

The chain couples TRBV2 to TRBJ2-1, with D perhaps being TRBD1 or TRBD2 (6 bases each). Germline loops: CDR1 SNHLY, CDR2 FYNNEI. This CDR3 contains 14 residues. Trimming pared 5 bases from V and 3 bases from J, leaving 11 bases between. This CDR3 is CASSRGGLYNEQFF. CDR3 nucleotide sequence: TGTGCCAGCAGTAGAGGGGGGCTCTACAATGAGCAGTTCTTC.